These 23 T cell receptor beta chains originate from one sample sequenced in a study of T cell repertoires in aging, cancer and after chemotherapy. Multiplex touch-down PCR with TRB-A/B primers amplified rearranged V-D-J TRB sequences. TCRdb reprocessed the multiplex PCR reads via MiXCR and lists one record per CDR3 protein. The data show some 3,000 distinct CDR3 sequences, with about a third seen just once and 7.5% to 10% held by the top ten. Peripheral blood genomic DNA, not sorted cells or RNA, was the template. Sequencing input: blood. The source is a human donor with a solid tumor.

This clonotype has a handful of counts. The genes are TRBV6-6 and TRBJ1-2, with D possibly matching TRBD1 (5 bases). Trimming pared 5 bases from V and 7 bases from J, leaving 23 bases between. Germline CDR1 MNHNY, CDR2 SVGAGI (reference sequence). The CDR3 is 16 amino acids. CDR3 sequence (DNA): TGTGCCAGCAGTCACCATCCGGGCTCCGGGGGGGGTGGCTACACCTTC. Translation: CASSHHPGSGGGGYTF.

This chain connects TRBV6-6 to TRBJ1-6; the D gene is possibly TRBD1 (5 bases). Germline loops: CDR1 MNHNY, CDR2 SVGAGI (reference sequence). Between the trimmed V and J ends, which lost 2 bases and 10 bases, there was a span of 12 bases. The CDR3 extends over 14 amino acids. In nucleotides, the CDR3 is TGTGCCAGCAGTTACGATAGGGGACCCTCACCCCTCCACTTT. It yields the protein CASSYDRGPSPLHF.

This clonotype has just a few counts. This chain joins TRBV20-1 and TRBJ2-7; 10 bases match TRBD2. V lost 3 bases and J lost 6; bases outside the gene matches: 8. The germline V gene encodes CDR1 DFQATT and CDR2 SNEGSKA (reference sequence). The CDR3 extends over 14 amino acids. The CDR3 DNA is TGCAGTGCTAGCCTCCTAGCGGGAGCTAGCGAGCAGTACTTC. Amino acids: CSASLLAGASEQYF.

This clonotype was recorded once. The CDR3 DNA follows: TGCGCCAGCAGCCCGACTGTGACAGGGCAGGCGCAGTACTTC. Protein product: CASSPTVTGQAQYF. The chain combines TRBV4-3 with TRBJ2-7, with 7 bases lining up with TRBD1. Germline CDR1 is LGHNA and CDR2 is YSLEER. With V trimmed by 4 bases and J by 9 bases, 12 bases remained unmatched. CDR3 length: 14 residues.

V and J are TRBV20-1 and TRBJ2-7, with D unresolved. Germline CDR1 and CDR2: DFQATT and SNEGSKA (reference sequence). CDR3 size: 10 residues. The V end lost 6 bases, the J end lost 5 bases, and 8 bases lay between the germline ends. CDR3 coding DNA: TGCAGTGCATACACGAACGAGCAGTACTTC. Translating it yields CSAYTNEQYF.

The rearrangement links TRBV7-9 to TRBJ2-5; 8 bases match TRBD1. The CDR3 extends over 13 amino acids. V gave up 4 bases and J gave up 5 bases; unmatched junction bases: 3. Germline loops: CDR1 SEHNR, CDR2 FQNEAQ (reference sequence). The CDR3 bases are TGTGCCAGCAGCTGGGACAGGTCGGAGACCCAGTACTTC. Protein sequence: CASSWDRSETQYF.

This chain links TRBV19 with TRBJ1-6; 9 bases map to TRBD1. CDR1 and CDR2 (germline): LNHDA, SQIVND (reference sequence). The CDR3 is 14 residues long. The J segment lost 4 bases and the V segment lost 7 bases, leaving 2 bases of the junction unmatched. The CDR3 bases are TGTGCCAGTACCGGGACAGGGTATAATTCACCCCTCCACTTT. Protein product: CASTGTGYNSPLHF.

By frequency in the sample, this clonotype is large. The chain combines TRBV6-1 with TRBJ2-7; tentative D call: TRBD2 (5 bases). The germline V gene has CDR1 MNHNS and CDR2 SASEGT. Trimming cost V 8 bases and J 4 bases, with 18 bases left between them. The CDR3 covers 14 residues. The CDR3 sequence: CASRITGERYEQYF. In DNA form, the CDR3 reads TGTGCCAGCCGAATTACCGGGGAGAGGTACGAGCAGTACTTC.

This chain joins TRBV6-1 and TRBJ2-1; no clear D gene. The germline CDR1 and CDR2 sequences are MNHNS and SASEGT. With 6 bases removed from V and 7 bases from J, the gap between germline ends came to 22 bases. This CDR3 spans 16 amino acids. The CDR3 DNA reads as TGTGCCAGCAGCGACTCCCAAAGCCCCCCGCGGAATGAGCAGTTCTTC. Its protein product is CASSDSQSPPRNEQFF.

For the CDR3, the DNA is TGTGCCAGCAGAGTCACACCGGGTGTCAATGAGCAGTTCTTC. This sequence encodes CASRVTPGVNEQFF. V usage is TRBV27 and J usage is TRBJ2-1; no reliable D call. Per the germline V gene, CDR1 is MNHEY and CDR2 is SMNVEV (reference sequence). Trimming took off 6 bases at V and 6 bases at J, with 15 bases between the two ends. This CDR3 has 14 amino acids.

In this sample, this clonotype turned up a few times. DNA of the CDR3: TGTGCCAGCATGGCAGGGAGCAATCAGCCCCAGCATTTT. It translates to CASMAGSNQPQHF. The rearrangement links TRBV6-6 to TRBJ1-5, with D perhaps matching TRBD1 (5 bases). Germline V gives CDR1 MNHNY, CDR2 SVGAGI (reference sequence). V lost 7 bases and J 1 base, leaving 8 bases between the germline ends. The CDR3 has 13 amino acids.

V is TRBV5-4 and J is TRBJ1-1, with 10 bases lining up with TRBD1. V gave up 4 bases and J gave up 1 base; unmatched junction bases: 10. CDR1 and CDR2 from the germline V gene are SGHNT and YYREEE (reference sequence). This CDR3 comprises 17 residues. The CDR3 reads CASSKTGTGAANTEAFF. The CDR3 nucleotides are TGTGCCAGCAGCAAGACCGGGACAGGGGCGGCGAACACTGAAGCTTTCTTT.

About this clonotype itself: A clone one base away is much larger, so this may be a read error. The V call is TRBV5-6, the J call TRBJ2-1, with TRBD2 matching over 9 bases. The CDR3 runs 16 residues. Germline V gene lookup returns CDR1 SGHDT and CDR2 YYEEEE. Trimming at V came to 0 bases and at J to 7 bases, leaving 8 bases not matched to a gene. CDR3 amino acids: CASSLVLSGSINEQFF. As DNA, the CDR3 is TGTGCCAGCAGCTTGGTGCTTAGCGGGAGCATAAATGAGCAGTTCTTC.

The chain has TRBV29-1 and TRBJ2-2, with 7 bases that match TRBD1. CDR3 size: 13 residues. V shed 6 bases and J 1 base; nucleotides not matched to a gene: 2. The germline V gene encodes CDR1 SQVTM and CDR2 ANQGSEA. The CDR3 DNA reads TGCAGCGTGGACAGGAAGAACACCGGGGAGCTGTTTTTT. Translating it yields CSVDRKNTGELFF.

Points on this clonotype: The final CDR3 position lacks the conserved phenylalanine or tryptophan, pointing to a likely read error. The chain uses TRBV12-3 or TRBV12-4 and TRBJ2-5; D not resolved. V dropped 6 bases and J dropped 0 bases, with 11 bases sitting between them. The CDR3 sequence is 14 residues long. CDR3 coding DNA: TGTGCCAGCAGAGCAACAGAAAACCAAGAGACCCAGTACCTC. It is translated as CASRATENQETQYL.

The CDR3 nucleotides read TGCGCCAGCAGCTTGGCCGATGACCGCTCCTACGAGCAGTACTTC. This translates into CASSLADDRSYEQYF. The chain links TRBV5-1 to TRBJ2-7; D remains unclear. V was clipped by 0 bases and J by 0 bases, with 10 bases between them. Germline values: CDR1 SGHRS, CDR2 YFSETQ. The CDR3 runs 15 residues.

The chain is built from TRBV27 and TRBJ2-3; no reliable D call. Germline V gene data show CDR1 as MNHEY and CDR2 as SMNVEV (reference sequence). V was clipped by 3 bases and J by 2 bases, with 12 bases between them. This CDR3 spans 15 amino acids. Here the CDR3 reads CASSFFFGPTDTQYF. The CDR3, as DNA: TGTGCCAGCAGTTTTTTTTTTGGGCCCACAGATACGCAGTATTTT.

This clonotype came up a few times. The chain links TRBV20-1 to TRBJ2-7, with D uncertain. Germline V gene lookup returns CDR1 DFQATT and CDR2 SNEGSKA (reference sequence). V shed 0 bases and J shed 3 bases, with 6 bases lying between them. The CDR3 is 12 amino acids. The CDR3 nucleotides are TGCAGTGCTAGAGAAGACAACTACGAGCAGTACTTC. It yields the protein CSAREDNYEQYF.

For the CDR3, the DNA is TGTGCCAGCAGGGCATCTGGGAAGACTAGGGCCAACGTCCTGACTTTC. Its translation: CASRASGKTRANVLTF. V and J are TRBV6-1 and TRBJ2-6; D might be TRBD2 (5 bases). CDR1 is MNHNS, CDR2 SASEGT, per germline. There are 16 residues in the CDR3. V was trimmed by 6 bases and J by 5 bases, leaving 17 bases between them.

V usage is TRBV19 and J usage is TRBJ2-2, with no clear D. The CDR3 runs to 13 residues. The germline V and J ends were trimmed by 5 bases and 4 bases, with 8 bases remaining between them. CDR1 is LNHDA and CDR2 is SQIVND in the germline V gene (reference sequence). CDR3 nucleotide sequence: TGTGCCAGTAGTGTAGGGTTCACCGGGGAGCTGTTTTTT. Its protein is CASSVGFTGELFF.

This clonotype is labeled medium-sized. Written as DNA, the CDR3 is TGTGCCAGCAGTTACTCGGCGGGACAGGGAGGCGAGCAGTACTTC. The encoded protein is CASSYSAGQGGEQYF. This rearrangement joins TRBV6-2 or TRBV6-3 to TRBJ2-7, with 9 bases aligning to TRBD1. The length of the CDR3 is 15 residues. Germline CDR1 reads MNHEY; CDR2 reads SVGEGT. V was pared by 0 bases and J by 6 bases, with 6 bases of the junction left unmatched.

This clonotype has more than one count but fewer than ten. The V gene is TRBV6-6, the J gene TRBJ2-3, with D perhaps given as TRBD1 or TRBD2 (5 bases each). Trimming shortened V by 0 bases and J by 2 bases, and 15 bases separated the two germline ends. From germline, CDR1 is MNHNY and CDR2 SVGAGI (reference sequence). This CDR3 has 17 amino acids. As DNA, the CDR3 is TGTGCCAGCAGTTACTCCCCTGGGGGAACCTTCACAGATACGCAGTATTTT. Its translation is CASSYSPGGTFTDTQYF.

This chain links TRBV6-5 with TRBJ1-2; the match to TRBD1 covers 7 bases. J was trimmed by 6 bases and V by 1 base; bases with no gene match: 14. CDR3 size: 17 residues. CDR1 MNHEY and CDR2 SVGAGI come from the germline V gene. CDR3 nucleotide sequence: TGTGCCAGCAGTTACTACGGGAAGAGGGGGCGCCGGGATGGCTACACCTTC. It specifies CASSYYGKRGRRDGYTF.